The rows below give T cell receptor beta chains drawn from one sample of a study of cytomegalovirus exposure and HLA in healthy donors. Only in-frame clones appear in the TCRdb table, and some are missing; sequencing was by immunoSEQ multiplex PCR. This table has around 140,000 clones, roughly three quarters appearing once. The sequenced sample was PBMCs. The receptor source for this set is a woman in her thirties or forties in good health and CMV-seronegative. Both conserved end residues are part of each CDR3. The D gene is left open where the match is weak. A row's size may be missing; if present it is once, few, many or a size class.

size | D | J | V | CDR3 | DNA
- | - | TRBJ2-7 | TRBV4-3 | CASRIHCGQYF | TGCGCCAGCAGGATACACTGCGGGCAGTACTTC
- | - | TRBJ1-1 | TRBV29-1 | CSVGAGPPEAFF | TGCAGCGTTGGCGCAGGGCCCCCTGAAGCTTTCTTT
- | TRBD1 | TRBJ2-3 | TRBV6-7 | CASSAQGLRGTDTQYF | TGTGCCAGCAGTGCACAGGGGTTGAGAGGCACAGATACGCAGTATTTT
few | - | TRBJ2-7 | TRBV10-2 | CASSAISGGRSYEQYF | TGCGCCAGCAGTGCTATATCAGGGGGGAGATCCTACGAGCAGTACTTC
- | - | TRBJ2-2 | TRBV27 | CASSLDIVTGELFF | TGTGCCAGCAGTTTAGACATCGTGACCGGGGAGCTGTTTTTT
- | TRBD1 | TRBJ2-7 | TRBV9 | CASTTGTGSYEQYF | TGTGCCAGTACCACCGGGACAGGCTCCTACGAGCAGTACTTC
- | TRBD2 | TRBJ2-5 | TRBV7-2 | CASSLLAVQETQYF | TGTGCCAGCAGCTTACTAGCGGTCCAAGAGACCCAGTACTTC
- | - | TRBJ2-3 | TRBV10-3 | CAISESRTLTDTQYF | TGTGCCATCAGTGAGTCAAGGACACTCACAGATACGCAGTATTTT
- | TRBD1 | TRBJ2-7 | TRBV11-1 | CASSFGTGSYEQYF | TGTGCCAGCAGCTTTGGGACAGGCTCCTACGAGCAGTACTTC
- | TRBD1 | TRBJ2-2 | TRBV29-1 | CSVEGEGTGNTGELFF | TGCAGCGTTGAGGGGGAAGGGACAGGAAACACCGGGGAGCTGTTTTTT
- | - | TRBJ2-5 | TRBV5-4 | CASSLATMQETQYF | TGTGCCAGCAGCTTGGCGACTATGCAAGAGACCCAGTACTTC
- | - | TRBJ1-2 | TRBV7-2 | CASSEDSSYGYTF | TGTGCCAGCAGCGAAGACAGCTCCTATGGCTACACCTTC
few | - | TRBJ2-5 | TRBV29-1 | CSAKNRYQYF | TGCAGCGCCAAAAATCGCTACCAGTACTTC
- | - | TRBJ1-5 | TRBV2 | CASSKQYSNQPQHF | TGTGCCAGCAGCAAACAGTATAGCAATCAGCCCCAGCATTTT
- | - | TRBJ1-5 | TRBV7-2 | CASSLDSHNQPQHF | TGTGCCAGCAGCCTTGACAGTCACAATCAGCCCCAGCATTTT
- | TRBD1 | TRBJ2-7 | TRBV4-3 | CASSHGQGRMSYEQYF | TGCGCCAGCAGCCACGGACAGGGGAGGATGTCCTACGAGCAGTACTTC
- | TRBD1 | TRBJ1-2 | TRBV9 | CASSKTGGNYGYTF | TGTGCCAGCAGCAAAACAGGGGGGAACTATGGCTACACCTTC
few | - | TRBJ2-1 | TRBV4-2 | CASSQDHGGAGEQFF | TGTGCCAGCAGCCAAGATCATGGGGGGGCCGGTGAGCAGTTCTTC
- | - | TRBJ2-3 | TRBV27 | CATSGIFTDTQYF | TGTGCCACTTCAGGGATATTCACAGATACGCAGTATTTT
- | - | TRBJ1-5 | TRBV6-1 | CASSGAAVNQPQHF | TGTGCCAGCAGTGGAGCGGCAGTCAATCAGCCCCAGCATTTT
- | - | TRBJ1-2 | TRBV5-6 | CASSGGGRYYGYTF | TGTGCCAGCAGCGGCGGGGGGAGATACTATGGCTACACCTTC
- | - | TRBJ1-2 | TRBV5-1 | CASSLDRPYGYTF | TGCGCCAGCAGCCTAGACAGGCCCTATGGCTACACCTTC
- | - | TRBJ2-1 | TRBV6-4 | CASSDSTGGSYNEQFF | TGTGCCAGCAGTGACTCGACTGGCGGCTCCTACAATGAGCAGTTCTTC
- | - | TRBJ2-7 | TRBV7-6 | CASSLRGDYEQYF | TGTGCCAGCAGCTTACGAGGCGACTACGAGCAGTACTTC
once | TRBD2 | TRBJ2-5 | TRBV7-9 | CASEAGGMYQETQYF | TGTGCCAGCGAGGCGGGGGGGATGTACCAAGAGACCCAGTACTTC
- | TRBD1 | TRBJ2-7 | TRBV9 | CASSVAPTGTGGSYEQYF | TGTGCCAGCAGCGTAGCCCCCACCGGGACAGGGGGCTCATACGAGCAGTACTTC
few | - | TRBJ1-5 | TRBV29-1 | CSAVLLEGSQPQHF | TGCAGTGCGGTCTTGCTAGAGGGTTCTCAGCCCCAGCATTTT
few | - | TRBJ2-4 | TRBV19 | CASSVPQGSQNIQYF | TGTGCCAGTAGTGTCCCACAGGGAAGCCAAAACATTCAGTACTTC
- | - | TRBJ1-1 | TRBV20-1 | CSASIYTEAFF | TGCAGTGCTAGTATCTACACTGAAGCTTTCTTT
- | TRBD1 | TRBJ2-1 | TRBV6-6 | CASSYTRQGNEQFF | TGTGCCAGCAGTTACACCCGACAGGGCAATGAGCAGTTCTTC
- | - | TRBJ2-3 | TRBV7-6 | CASSSSQGWDTQYF | TGTGCCAGCAGCTCCTCTCAGGGGTGGGATACGCAGTATTTT
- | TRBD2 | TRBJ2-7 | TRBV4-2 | CASSQNFPSGSYEQYF | TGTGCCAGCAGCCAAAACTTCCCTAGCGGGTCCTACGAGCAGTACTTC
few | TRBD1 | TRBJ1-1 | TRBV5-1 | CASSKQGADTEAFF | TGCGCCAGCAGCAAACAGGGGGCAGACACTGAAGCTTTCTTT
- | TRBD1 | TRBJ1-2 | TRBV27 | CASSSWTGKGLRGYTF | TGTGCCAGCAGTTCCTGGACAGGGAAGGGTCTAAGGGGCTACACCTTC
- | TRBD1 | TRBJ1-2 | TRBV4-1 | CASSQVEGGGRTNYGYTF | TGCGCCAGCAGCCAAGTAGAAGGGGGCGGCAGGACTAACTATGGCTACACCTTC
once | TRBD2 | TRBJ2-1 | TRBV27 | CASGPRTPGGLNEQFF | TGTGCCAGCGGCCCTCGGACGCCGGGAGGCTTGAATGAGCAGTTCTTC
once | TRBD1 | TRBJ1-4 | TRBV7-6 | CASSGGQGHRLLFF | TGTGCCAGCAGCGGGGGACAGGGGCATCGGTTACTGTTTTTT
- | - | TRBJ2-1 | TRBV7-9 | CASSSPDNREQFF | TGTGCCAGCAGCTCACCCGACAATCGGGAGCAGTTCTTC
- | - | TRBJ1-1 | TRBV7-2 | CASSYEVAVGKAFF | TGTGCCAGCAGCTATGAAGTAGCGGTAGGAAAAGCTTTCTTT
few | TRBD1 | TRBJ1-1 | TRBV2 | CASSDRDVNPEAFF | TGTGCCAGCAGCGACAGGGACGTAAACCCTGAAGCTTTCTTT
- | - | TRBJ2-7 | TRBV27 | CASSFNSNTYEQYF | TGTGCCAGCAGTTTTAACAGTAATACCTACGAGCAGTACTTC
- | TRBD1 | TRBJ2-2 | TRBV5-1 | CASSLDGQGYTGELFF | TGCGCCAGCAGCTTGGACGGACAGGGTTACACCGGGGAGCTGTTTTTT
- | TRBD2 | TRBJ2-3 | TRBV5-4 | CASSSKRGARTDTQYF | TGTGCCAGCAGCTCCAAGCGGGGGGCCCGCACAGATACGCAGTATTTT
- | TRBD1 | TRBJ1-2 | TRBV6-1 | CASSESTGGYYGYTF | TGTGCCAGCAGTGAATCGACAGGGGGCTACTATGGCTACACCTTC
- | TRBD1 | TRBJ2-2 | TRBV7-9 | CASSLGRQGNTGELFF | TGTGCCAGCAGCTTAGGTCGACAGGGAAACACCGGGGAGCTGTTTTTT
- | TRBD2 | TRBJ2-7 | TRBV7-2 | CASSLGGLAGGYEQYF | TGTGCCAGCAGCTTAGGGGGACTAGCGGGAGGTTACGAGCAGTACTTC